This T cell receptor beta chain was recorded in a study of OX40 agonist ivuxolimab in advanced cancers. For the study at large: Patients were infused with ivuxolimab every 2 weeks at 0.01 to 10 mg/kg. Three individuals attained partial responses, comprising one hepatocellular carcinoma case and two cutaneous melanoma cases. Study observations and caveats: CD8+ T cells were the subset that, on average, had more expanded clones than CD4+.

Blood samples were obtained at baseline, cycle 4 day 1, and cycle 7 day 1. Profiled with immunoSEQ multiplex PCR; TCRdb holds only in-frame clones, not every one. The table has 70,000 or so clones, about three quarters seen once. Trimming took off 0 bases at V and 8 bases at J, with 17 bases between the two ends. Germline V gene sequence: CDR1 MGHRA, CDR2 YSYEKL. This CDR3 is 16 amino acids long. A word on this clone: Antigen unknown.

The origin of this receptor is an adult with an advanced solid tumor such as melanoma, head and neck, liver or kidney cancer. The V call is TRBV4-1, the J call TRBJ1-3, with D tentatively TRBD1 (5 bases). This material consisted of CD4+ or CD8+ T cells sorted from blood, taken in a trial of the OX40 agonist ivuxolimab. CDR3: CASSQDQTAGWDTIYF. CDR3 nucleotides: TGCGCCAGCAGCCAAGATCAGACGGCAGGGTGGGACACCATATATTTT.